The rows below give T cell receptor beta chains drawn from one sample of a study of cytomegalovirus exposure and HLA in healthy donors. Data came from immunoSEQ multiplex PCR; TCRdb stores just in-frame clones and leaves some out. The sample yields around 140,000 clones, around 80% seen once. The sequencing sample was made of PBMCs. Receptors were obtained from a woman aged 60 to 75 in good health and CMV-seropositive. The CDR3 runs from the conserved cysteine through the conserved F or W. D genes are given only for firm matches. A row's size may be missing; if present it is once, few, many or a size class.

TRBJ2-3 | TRBV7-9 | - | - | TGTGCCAGCAGAGATGTTAGCAGTAGCACAGATACGCAGTATTTT | CASRDVSSSTDTQYF
TRBJ1-2 | TRBV4-3 | - | - | TGCGCCAGCAGCCAAGATCGAGCCACTAACTATGGCTACACCTTC | CASSQDRATNYGYTF
TRBJ1-5 | TRBV19 | TRBD1 | - | TGTGCCAGCCAAGACAGGGCTAGCAATCAGCCCCAGCATTTT | CASQDRASNQPQHF
TRBJ2-7 | TRBV30 | TRBD1 | - | TGTGCCTGGAGTAAGGCAACAGGGGCGATGGCCTACGAGCAGTACTTC | CAWSKATGAMAYEQYF
TRBJ2-5 | TRBV5-6 | TRBD1 | - | TGTGCCAGCAGCTCAGCAGGGGGTCTAGGGACCCAGTACTTC | CASSSAGGLGTQYF
TRBJ1-6 | TRBV28 | - | - | TGTGCCAGCAGTCCAGGACAGTTATCCTATAATTCACCCCTCCACTTT | CASSPGQLSYNSPLHF
TRBJ2-6 | TRBV25-1 | - | - | TGTGCCAGCAGTGGGCAGGCAAGTCTCTCTGGGGCCAACGTCCTGACTTTC | CASSGQASLSGANVLTF
TRBJ2-2 | TRBV5-1 | TRBD2 | - | TGCGCCAGCAGCTTGGGACTAGCGGGAGTACCAATCACCGGGGAGCTGTTTTTT | CASSLGLAGVPITGELFF
TRBJ2-2 | TRBV20-1 | - | - | TGCAGTGCTGGGGGGTCCGGGGAGCTGTTTTTT | CSAGGSGELFF
TRBJ2-1 | TRBV5-1 | TRBD1 | once | TGCGCCAGCAGCTTAGACAGGGCGGAGCAGTTCTTC | CASSLDRAEQFF
TRBJ1-4 | TRBV6-1 | TRBD1 | - | TGTGCCAGCAGTGTAAACAGGGGGGCTAATGAAAAACTGTTTTTT | CASSVNRGANEKLFF
TRBJ2-1 | TRBV29-1 | - | - | TGCAGCGCCGGGGGTAACAATGAGCAGTTCTTC | CSAGGNNEQFF
TRBJ2-3 | TRBV6-4 | - | once | TGTGCCACCAGCTTAACAGGTTTACGCACAGATACGCAGTATTTT | CATSLTGLRTDTQYF
TRBJ1-1 | TRBV25-1 | - | - | TGTGCCAGCAGTGAACAAACCCTCCCCGAGGCTTTCTTT | CASSEQTLPEAFF
TRBJ2-7 | TRBV6-5 | - | once | TGTGCCAGCAGTTACCGCCCAGGGGGGGAGCAGTACTTC | CASSYRPGGEQYF
TRBJ2-7 | TRBV5-1 | TRBD2 | - | TGCGCCAGCAGCCGGGGACTAGCGGGCGAGCAGTACTTC | CASSRGLAGEQYF
TRBJ1-4 | TRBV7-2 | TRBD1 | - | TGTGCCAGCAGCGGCACAGGGGGGGGAACTAATGAAAAACTGTTTTTT | CASSGTGGGTNEKLFF
TRBJ2-3 | TRBV2 | - | - | TGTGCCAGCAGTGAGAACAGGGCAGATACGCAGTATTTT | CASSENRADTQYF
TRBJ2-1 | TRBV7-9 | TRBD2 | - | TGTGCCAGCAGCTCCACCGGGACTAGCGGGACTCTGCTAGGCAATGAGCAGTTCTTC | CASSSTGTSGTLLGNEQFF
TRBJ2-7 | TRBV7-2 | - | - | TGTGCCAGCAGTTCGAGGCAGGGGGGCGAGCAGTACTTC | CASSSRQGGEQYF
TRBJ2-7 | TRBV23-1 | TRBD1 | few | TGCGCCAGCAGTCACCCCGACAGGGGGCAGGCCTACGAGCAGTACTTC | CASSHPDRGQAYEQYF
TRBJ1-4 | TRBV6-1 | - | - | TGTGCCAGCAGTGAAAGCGACCTCGGGATAGAAAAACTGTTTTTT | CASSESDLGIEKLFF
TRBJ2-7 | TRBV7-2 | TRBD2 | - | TGTGCCAGCAGCTTAGCGAGCGGGAGGGCCTACGAGCAGTACTTC | CASSLASGRAYEQYF
TRBJ1-2 | TRBV7-2 | - | few | TGTGCCAGCAGGGTAGATTATGGCTACACCTTC | CASRVDYGYTF
TRBJ2-3 | TRBV6-5 | - | - | TGTGCCAGCAGTCCGGGACTGTCCACAGATACGCAGTATTTT | CASSPGLSTDTQYF
TRBJ2-7 | TRBV6-6 | - | - | TGTGCCAGCAGTTACGGGGGGAGTAGCTCCTACGAGCAGTACTTC | CASSYGGSSSYEQYF
TRBJ2-1 | TRBV7-8 | TRBD2 | - | TGTGCCAGCAGCGAAAGCGGGAGGGCCTACAATGAGCAGTTCTTC | CASSESGRAYNEQFF
TRBJ2-7 | TRBV7-9 | - | - | TGTGCCAGCAGCTTAGGGGGGCGTTACGGCGAGCAGTACTTC | CASSLGGRYGEQYF
TRBJ1-1 | TRBV5-4 | - | - | TGTGCCAGCAGCCATTCAAACACTGAAGCTTTCTTT | CASSHSNTEAFF
TRBJ1-2 | TRBV30 | - | - | TGTGCCTGGACAATCGGCCCCGGGGGCTATGGCTACACCTTC | CAWTIGPGGYGYTF
TRBJ2-7 | TRBV2 | - | - | TGTGCCAGCAGTCGGGACACCGGCTCCTACGAGCAGTACTTC | CASSRDTGSYEQYF
TRBJ2-5 | TRBV7-2 | TRBD1 | - | TGTGCCAGCAGCGTGGGGACAGGGGAAGAGACCCAGTACTTC | CASSVGTGEETQYF
TRBJ1-4 | TRBV4-1 | - | - | TGCGCCAGCAGCCAAGAGTTCGGGCAGGGAAATGAAAAACTGTTTTTT | CASSQEFGQGNEKLFF
TRBJ2-7 | TRBV5-4 | TRBD1 | - | TGTGCCAGCAGCCTAACCCGGGACAGGTTTTACGAGCAGTACTTC | CASSLTRDRFYEQYF
TRBJ2-1 | TRBV7-8 | TRBD2 | - | TGTGCCAGCAGCTCCGGGGGGAGCGGCAATGAGCAGTTCTTC | CASSSGGSGNEQFF
TRBJ2-1 | TRBV19 | TRBD2 | - | TGTGCCAGTAGTCCCCTGGTCCGCGGGAGGGAGAACAATGAGCAGTTCTTC | CASSPLVRGRENNEQFF
TRBJ2-3 | TRBV30 | - | - | TGTGCCTGGAGGTCAGGGGAGTTCACAGATACGCAGTATTTT | CAWRSGEFTDTQYF
TRBJ2-3 | TRBV28 | TRBD1 | - | TGTGCCAGCAGGGCAGGGGGTACAGATACGCAGTATTTT | CASRAGGTDTQYF
TRBJ1-1 | TRBV28 | - | - | TGTGCCAGCAGTACCTCGAATACGGGGATGAACACTGAAGCTTTCTTT | CASSTSNTGMNTEAFF
TRBJ1-5 | TRBV7-9 | - | - | TGTGCCAGCAGCTTAGGGGGAGGACCCCAGCATTTT | CASSLGGGPQHF
TRBJ2-7 | TRBV7-9 | - | - | TGTGCCAGCAGCTTAGCGGGGAGCGACGAGCAGTACTTC | CASSLAGSDEQYF
TRBJ2-1 | TRBV10-3 | TRBD2 | - | TGTGCCATCAGTGGGGTGATACCTCTAGCGGGAGGGCGGACCTACAATGAGCAGTTCTTC | CAISGVIPLAGGRTYNEQFF
TRBJ1-2 | TRBV27 | - | - | TGTGCCAGCAGCAACAGGGATGGGGGCTACACCTTC | CASSNRDGGYTF
TRBJ2-6 | TRBV9 | - | - | TGTGCCAGCAGCTCCCCGGGGGTCAGCTCTGGGGCCAACGTCCTGACTTTC | CASSSPGVSSGANVLTF
TRBJ2-1 | TRBV9 | TRBD1 | - | TGTGCCAGCAGCCCGGGGACAGGGGGCTACAATGAGCAGTTCTTC | CASSPGTGGYNEQFF
TRBJ2-1 | TRBV7-9 | TRBD1 | - | TGTGCCAGCAGCTACCGGGACAGGACCTACAATGAGCAGTTCTTC | CASSYRDRTYNEQFF
TRBJ2-3 | TRBV7-2 | TRBD1 | - | TGTGCCAGCAGCATTGGGACAGGCCCTAGCACAGATACGCAGTATTTT | CASSIGTGPSTDTQYF
TRBJ2-2 | TRBV4-3 | TRBD2 | - | TGCGCCAGCAGCCAAGATTTAGCGGGGACAAACACCGGGGAGCTGTTTTTT | CASSQDLAGTNTGELFF
TRBJ2-7 | TRBV7-9 | - | - | TGTGCCAGCAGCTTAGTAGGGAGAAGGGAAAAGTTTGAGCAGTACTTC | CASSLVGRREKFEQYF
TRBJ2-2 | TRBV19 | - | few | TGTGCCAGTAGTAACCAGGGTATCGGGGAGCTGTTTTTT | CASSNQGIGELFF
TRBJ1-3 | TRBV7-6 | - | - | TGTGCCAGCAGCCAGAGGTCAGGGGTTGGAAACACCATATATTTT | CASSQRSGVGNTIYF
TRBJ2-5 | TRBV6-1 | - | - | TGTGCCAGCAGTGAAACCAGGTTCGGGGCCCAGTACTTC | CASSETRFGAQYF
TRBJ2-6 | TRBV5-4 | TRBD1 | few | TGTGCCAGCAGCCCACAGGGGACCCCCCGGGTCCTGACTTTC | CASSPQGTPRVLTF
TRBJ1-1 | TRBV19 | - | - | TGTGCCAGTAGTATGTTTCGGACAGTGAACACTGAAGCTTTCTTT | CASSMFRTVNTEAFF
TRBJ1-5 | TRBV19 | - | - | TGTGCCAGTAGGATGACGGGGCCCCAGCATTTT | CASRMTGPQHF
TRBJ2-3 | TRBV7-2 | TRBD2 | - | TGTGCCAGCAGCTTCCCACGGACTAGCGGAGTCCCCCGGAGGGATACGCAGTATTTT | CASSFPRTSGVPRRDTQYF
TRBJ2-7 | TRBV21-1 | - | once | TGTGCCAGCAGCAAAGCGCGTGGAGCTTACGAGCAGTACTTC | CASSKARGAYEQYF
TRBJ2-1 | TRBV5-4 | - | - | TGTGCCAGCAGCTCAGTGGGGCAGTACAATGAGCAGTTCTTC | CASSSVGQYNEQFF
TRBJ2-2 | TRBV28 | - | - | TGTGCCAGCACCCCCGGCGGGACCGGGGAGCTGTTTTTT | CASTPGGTGELFF